This T cell receptor (beta chain) was profiled in a study of human T cells and chemical hapten exposure. TCRdb ran MiXCR on the RACE reads and lists one entry per CDR3 protein. The sample has around 360,000 distinct CDR3 sequences; about 6.9% are singletons. Stated time point: patch test 2, 6 weeks after DPC sensitization. Sample treatment: therapeutic diphenylcyclopropenone sensitization with weekly scalp DPC. Germline V lookup: CDR1 SGHAT, CDR2 FQNNGV. The germline V and J ends were trimmed by 5 bases and 3 bases, with 17 bases remaining between them. This CDR3 contains 15 residues. The sample consisted of whole blood, taken in connection with sensitization to the hapten diphenylcyclopropenone (DPC). The chain joins TRBV11-2 to TRBJ2-7; possible D gene TRBD1, 6 bases. The clonotype was recovered from a woman under 30 with alopecia areata. Some clones in this sample may be carry-over from other donors' samples. CDR3 residues: CASSAEQGFGYEQYF. CDR3 sequence (DNA): TGTGCCAGCAGCGCTGAACAGGGCTTCGGCTACGAGCAGTACTTC.